Each of the 27 T cell receptor beta chains below was sequenced from the same sample in a study of T cell responses to AZD1222 COVID-19 vaccine. Sequenced by immunoSEQ multiplex PCR; TCRdb stores in-frame clones only, minus some. This sample yields 200,000 to 300,000 clones, of which approximately 93% are seen a single time; about 0.5% belongs to the top ten. Sequenced here: peripheral blood, sampled on day 0 of AZD1222 vaccination. These receptors were obtained from an adult in good health.

The V call is TRBV11-3, the J call TRBJ2-1; D is undetermined. CDR3 length equals 14 residues. Germline V gene lookup returns CDR1 SGHNT and CDR2 YENEEA. Trimming removed 3 bases at V and 9 bases at J, with 15 bases between. CDR3 sequence: CASSFEESSTEQFF. CDR3 coding DNA: TGTGCCAGCAGCTTCGAGGAATCATCGACTGAGCAGTTCTTC.

The rearrangement uses TRBV5-4 and TRBJ1-2, with 11 bases identical to TRBD1. Germline V gene lookup returns CDR1 SGHNT and CDR2 YYREEE (reference sequence). There are 15 residues in the CDR3. The junction had 8 bases not matched to a gene; V was cut back by 2 bases and J by 8 bases. The CDR3 is CASSFGQGAVDGYTF. CDR3 in DNA: TGTGCCAGCAGCTTCGGACAGGGGGCGGTAGACGGCTACACCTTC. Drawing the rest from reference TRBV5-4 and TRBJ1-2, the complete variable domain is ETGVTQSPTHLIKTRGQQVTLRCSSQSGHNTVSWYQQALGQGPQFIFQYYREEENGRGNFPPRFSGLQFPNYSSELNVNALELDDSALYLCASSFGQGAVDGYTFGSGTRLTVV.

This clone came up once. The chain recombines TRBV3-1 (or the pseudogene TRBV3-2) with TRBJ1-1, with D maybe TRBD1 (5 bases). The V gene lost 8 bases and the J gene lost 4 bases, with 17 bases spanning the gap. The CDR3 has 14 residues. CDR1 and CDR2 (germline): LGHDT, YNNKEL (reference sequence). The CDR3 nucleotides read TGTGCCAGCCGGGGCAGCGCCATAGTCACTGAAGCTTTCTTT. Translated, it gives CASRGSAIVTEAFF.

The chain has TRBV27 and TRBJ1-1; D not resolved. Germline lookup yields CDR1 MNHEY and CDR2 SMNVEV (reference sequence). The V end lost 2 bases, the J end lost 0 bases, and 13 bases lay between the germline ends. CDR3 length equals 16 residues. CDR3 sequence (DNA): TGTGCCAGCAGTTTAGGGCCGGGAGGCGTGAACACTGAAGCTTTCTTT. Its protein product is CASSLGPGGVNTEAFF.

Turning to this clone: The junction and the germline gene differ at one end; a read error may be behind it. V gene TRBV2 combines with J gene TRBJ2-4, with D perhaps matching TRBD2 (6 bases). The CDR3 has 9 amino acids. Germline CDR1 and CDR2: SNHLY and FYNNEI. The CDR3 spells CASKGFRGF. CDR3 sequence (DNA): TGTGCCAGCAAGGGTTTCCGGGGGTTC.

In its sample, this clone was seen once. The chain carries TRBV7-2 and TRBJ2-7; D might be TRBD1 or TRBD2, each matching 6 bases. The V end was cut by 5 bases, the J end by 0 bases, with 23 bases between. Germline CDR1 is SGHTA and CDR2 is FQGNSA. CDR3 size: 18 residues. CDR3 DNA sequence: TGTGCCAGCAGCCCAGGGGAGGTTTTACCCCTAAGCTCCTACGAGCAGTACTTC. As protein: CASSPGEVLPLSSYEQYF.

V is TRBV5-1 and J is TRBJ2-3, with D uncertain. V gave up 6 bases and J gave up 6 bases, with 5 bases separating them. The germline V gene encodes CDR1 SGHRS and CDR2 YFSETQ. This CDR3 region has 10 residues. The CDR3 is CASNADTQYF. As DNA, the CDR3 is TGCGCCAGCAACGCCGATACGCAGTATTTT.

The chain uses TRBV4-1 and TRBJ1-1; possible D gene TRBD1, 5 bases. Germline V gives CDR1 MGHRA, CDR2 YSYEKL. There are 16 residues in the CDR3. V was trimmed by 7 bases and J by 5 bases, leaving 23 bases between them. CDR3 coding DNA: TGCGCCAGCAACCATAGAAATCCAGGGTCGGGGACTGAAGCTTTCTTT. It translates to CASNHRNPGSGTEAFF.

The chain uses TRBV18 and TRBJ1-1; D not certain. CDR1 and CDR2 (germline): KGHSH, LQKENI. This CDR3 comprises 15 residues. Between the trimmed V and J ends, which lost 6 bases and 4 bases, there was a span of 18 bases. The CDR3 DNA follows: TGTGCCAGCTCCGTAGGGAGGGAAGGGAGCACTGAAGCTTTCTTT. Its protein is CASSVGREGSTEAFF.

This clone is a singleton in its sample. V usage is TRBV2 and J usage is TRBJ1-2, with a weak D call TRBD1 (6 bases). This CDR3 has 15 residues. Germline assignment: CDR1 SNHLY and CDR2 FYNNEI. V was clipped by 6 bases and J by 7 bases, with 21 bases between them. CDR3 protein: CASRKTTGSGGGYTF. Here the CDR3 DNA reads TGTGCCAGCAGAAAGACTACAGGGAGCGGGGGTGGCTACACCTTC.

J is TRBJ1-1 and V is TRBV6-2 or TRBV6-3, with TRBD1 matching 10 bases. The CDR3 totals 13 residues. The V and J ends lost 4 bases and 8 bases, in that order; junction bases with no gene match: 4. Looked up from germline, CDR1 is MNHEY and CDR2 is SVGEGT. DNA for the CDR3: TGTGCCAGCAGTTTGGACAGGGGGAGAGAAGCTTTCTTT. It codes for CASSLDRGREAFF.

The chain uses TRBV5-1 and TRBJ1-2; TRBD1 is a possible D gene (5 bases). CDR1 SGHRS and CDR2 YFSETQ come from the germline V gene. V shed 3 bases and J shed 4 bases, with 28 bases lying between them. The CDR3 is 19 amino acids. CDR3 in amino acids: CASSSGSSKGVLSSYGYTF. CDR3 in DNA: TGCGCCAGCAGCTCCGGCTCGAGTAAAGGGGTACTAAGTAGCTATGGCTACACCTTC.

The chain is built from TRBV7-3 and TRBJ2-2; D might be TRBD2 (5 bases). The CDR3 contains 15 residues. Trimming stripped 5 bases from V and 4 bases from J, with 14 bases between. Germline CDR1 is SGHTA and CDR2 is FQGTGA. The CDR3 protein is CASSEAGERTGELFF. CDR3 in DNA: TGTGCCAGCAGCGAAGCCGGGGAGCGCACCGGGGAGCTGTTTTTT.

V usage is TRBV5-4 and J usage is TRBJ2-1; possibly TRBD2 for D (6 bases). This CDR3 contains 14 residues. V lost 2 bases, J lost 2 bases, and 8 bases lay in between. Germline CDR1 and CDR2: SGHNT and YYREEE (reference sequence). The CDR3 here is CASSFPGAYNEQFF. The CDR3 bases are TGTGCCAGCAGCTTTCCGGGAGCCTACAATGAGCAGTTCTTC.

This chain connects TRBV18 to TRBJ2-4, with D hard to call. There are 16 residues in the CDR3. From germline, CDR1 is KGHSH and CDR2 LQKENI. Trimming removed 1 base from V and 0 bases from J, with 10 bases in between. The CDR3 region has the DNA TGTGCCAGCTCACCACTGGCACAAACAGCCAAAAACATTCAGTACTTC. It is translated as CASSPLAQTAKNIQYF.

V and J are TRBV19 and TRBJ2-7, with a possible D match to TRBD1 (5 bases). The germline CDR1 and CDR2 sequences are LNHDA and SQIVND (reference sequence). V was pared by 3 bases and J by 6 bases, with 15 bases between. The CDR3 is 14 residues long. Written as DNA, the CDR3 is TGTGCCAGTAGTATGAGGTCAGGGTGGGGCGAGCAGTACTTC. It specifies CASSMRSGWGEQYF.

The chain recombines TRBV15 with TRBJ2-7, with D possibly TRBD1 on 6 matching bases. Germline lookup yields CDR1 LNHNV and CDR2 YYDKDF (reference sequence). V lost 5 bases and J 2 bases, leaving 16 bases between the germline ends. The CDR3 has 15 residues. The CDR3 protein is CATSRGTGWTYEQYF. The CDR3 region has the DNA TGTGCCACCAGCCGGGGAACAGGGTGGACCTACGAGCAGTACTTC.

This clone was found once. The chain is built from TRBV4-3 and TRBJ1-1; TRBD1 might be the D (5 bases). V lost 0 bases and J lost 5, with 10 bases in between. CDR1 LGHNA and CDR2 YSLEER come from the germline V gene. CDR3 length equals 14 residues. The CDR3 is CASSQDGGWTEAFF. The CDR3 DNA is TGCGCCAGCAGCCAAGACGGGGGTTGGACTGAAGCTTTCTTT.

This clone is a singleton in its sample. V gene TRBV7-9 combines with J gene TRBJ1-5; possibly TRBD1 for D (6 bases). This CDR3 has 13 amino acids. The germline CDR1 and CDR2 sequences are SEHNR and FQNEAQ (reference sequence). V lost 6 bases and J lost 7, with 13 bases in between. The CDR3 region is CASSTNQGQPQHF. CDR3 bases: TGTGCCAGCAGTACAAACCAGGGGCAGCCCCAGCATTTT.

The chain has TRBV11-3 and TRBJ2-7; D gene unclear. The CDR3 has 12 residues. CDR1 and CDR2 (germline): SGHNT, YENEEA. Trimming removed 5 bases at V and 6 bases at J, with 11 bases between. Here the CDR3 reads CASSTGPGEQYF. The CDR3 region has the DNA TGTGCCAGCAGCACCGGGCCGGGCGAGCAGTACTTC.

This chain joins TRBV28 and TRBJ1-4; 11 bases are a match to TRBD1. Germline values: CDR1 MDHEN, CDR2 SYDVKM. The CDR3 consists of 16 residues. V was pared by 3 bases and J by 8 bases, with 8 bases of the junction left unmatched. The CDR3 region has the DNA TGTGCCAGCAGTTTCCTCGGACAGGGGGCGAAAGAAAAACTGTTTTTT. This translates into CASSFLGQGAKEKLFF. The whole variable domain, remainder taken from reference TRBV28 and TRBJ1-4, is DVKVTQSSRYLVKRTGEKVFLECVQDMDHENMFWYRQDPGLGLRLIYFSYDVKMKEKGDIPEGYSVSREKKERFSLILESASTNQTSMYLCASSFLGQGAKEKLFFGSGTQLSVL.

The chain has TRBV5-4 and TRBJ1-6, with 7 bases identical to TRBD1. This CDR3 comprises 14 residues. CDR1 and CDR2 from the germline V gene are SGHNT and YYREEE (reference sequence). V was clipped by 4 bases and J by 10 bases; unmatched bases: 8. CDR3 region: CASSPDRVRSPLHF. Here the CDR3 DNA reads TGTGCCAGCAGCCCCGACAGGGTGAGGTCACCCCTCCACTTT.

V usage is TRBV7-2 and J usage is TRBJ1-2; D might be TRBD1 (6 bases). V was cut by 2 bases and J by 4 bases, with 11 bases left in between. CDR1 is SGHTA and CDR2 is FQGNSA in the germline V gene. This CDR3 comprises 14 residues. The CDR3 region is CASSLKQGGYGYTF. The DNA of the CDR3 is TGTGCCAGCAGCTTAAAACAGGGAGGCTATGGCTACACCTTC.

This chain connects TRBV4-1 to TRBJ1-4; D uncertain. The length of the CDR3 is 15 residues. The V and J ends lost 1 base and 7 bases respectively, with 13 bases between them. In germline, CDR1 is MGHRA, CDR2 YSYEKL. CDR3 sequence reads: CASSQGAHQPEKLFF. CDR3 coding DNA: TGCGCCAGCAGCCAAGGGGCCCACCAGCCTGAAAAACTGTTTTTT.

The chain couples TRBV5-1 to TRBJ1-2; a weak D match, TRBD1 (5 bases). The V and J ends lost 10 bases and 4 bases respectively, with 14 bases between them. Germline CDR1 and CDR2: SGHRS and YFSETQ. The CDR3 has 12 residues. CDR3 loop: CACRTGSYGYTF. For the CDR3, the DNA is TGCGCCTGTCGTACAGGTTCCTATGGCTACACCTTC.

J is TRBJ2-1 and V is TRBV3-1 (or the pseudogene TRBV3-2); D might be TRBD2 (6 bases). The germline V and J ends were trimmed by 6 bases and 4 bases, with 10 bases remaining between them. Germline V gene lookup returns CDR1 LGHDT and CDR2 YNNKEL (reference sequence). The CDR3 sequence is 13 residues long. The CDR3 coding sequence is TGTGCCAGCAGGAGCGGGTTATACAATGAGCAGTTCTTC. The encoded protein is CASRSGLYNEQFF.

The gene calls are TRBV27 and TRBJ2-1, with 8 bases aligning to TRBD2. The CDR3 has 16 amino acids. The germline gives CDR1 MNHEY, CDR2 SMNVEV (reference sequence). Trimming took 4 bases from V and 1 from J; bases not matched to a gene: 6. CDR3 in DNA: TGTGCCAGCAGTTGGATCGGGGGGGGATCCTACAATGAGCAGTTCTTC. Protein: CASSWIGGGSYNEQFF.